Listed below are T cell receptor beta chains from one sample, sequenced in a study of blood T cell repertoires in COVID-19. Libraries were prepared by immunoSEQ multiplex PCR; TCRdb keeps only in-frame clonotypes and omits some of them. Here the sample spans 150,000 to 200,000 clones, 80% being singletons. Sequenced input: PBMCs or T cells enriched from blood (not recorded which). The receptor set was obtained from a man in his forties who had recovered from COVID-19. CDR3s include the opening cysteine and the closing phenylalanine or tryptophan. Each record gives: J gene, D gene, clone size, V gene, CDR3 protein, CDR3 DNA. D genes are given only for firm matches. Clone size is given for some rows only: seen once, a few or many times, or a class if the clone is expanded.

TRBJ2-2 NA few TRBV5-1 CASSRDINTGELFF TGCGCCAGCAGCAGGGACATCAACACCGGGGAGCTGTTTTTT
TRBJ1-1 NA NA TRBV5-1 CASSLAVIRTANTEAFF TGCGCCAGCAGCTTGGCAGTCATAAGGACAGCGAACACTGAAGCTTTCTTT
TRBJ1-6 NA NA TRBV19 CASSIDRGHSPLHF TGTGCCAGTAGTATAGACAGGGGTCATTCACCCCTCCACTTT
TRBJ1-1 TRBD1 NA TRBV2 CASSGRSAGGTEAFF TGTGCCAGCAGTGGGAGGTCGGCAGGGGGAACTGAAGCTTTCTTT
TRBJ1-2 NA NA TRBV30 CASQVTVNGYTF TGTGCCTCCCAAGTCACAGTGAATGGCTACACCTTC
TRBJ1-2 NA once TRBV7-9 CASSQPTGNGYTF TGTGCCAGCAGTCAACCAACAGGGAATGGCTACACCTTC
TRBJ1-2 TRBD1 once TRBV2 CASSAQGQGAGYGYTF TGTGCCAGCAGTGCCCAGGGACAGGGGGCTGGGTATGGCTACACCTTC
TRBJ1-2 NA NA TRBV9 CASSVGHLLSNYGYTF TGTGCCAGCAGCGTAGGACATCTCCTGTCTAACTATGGCTACACCTTC
TRBJ1-4 TRBD1 NA TRBV6-6 CASNEQGLNEKLFF TGTGCCAGCAACGAACAGGGGCTTAATGAAAAACTGTTTTTT
TRBJ2-3 NA NA TRBV2 CASSLAAQYF TGTGCCAGCAGTTTAGCGGCGCAGTATTTT
TRBJ2-3 NA NA TRBV6-5 CASEASLDTQYF TGTGCCAGCGAAGCATCCCTGGATACGCAGTATTTT
TRBJ1-1 NA NA TRBV12-5 CASGPHSITEAFF TGTGCTAGTGGCCCCCACTCGATCACTGAAGCTTTCTTT
TRBJ1-1 NA NA TRBV3-1/TRBV3-2 CASRGEKNTEAFF TGTGCCAGCAGAGGAGAGAAGAACACTGAAGCTTTCTTT
TRBJ1-3 NA many TRBV19 CATDRMLTGNTIYF TGTGCCACGGACAGAATGCTAACTGGAAACACCATATATTTT
TRBJ1-2 TRBD1 few TRBV28 CASSSVGQGRNYGYTF TGTGCCAGCAGTTCCGTGGGACAGGGAAGAAACTATGGCTACACCTTC
TRBJ2-3 TRBD2 NA TRBV11-2 CASSPGTSGGAQYF TGTGCCAGCAGCCCTGGAACTAGCGGGGGTGCGCAGTATTTT
TRBJ1-6 NA NA TRBV14 CASSQVRGTPLHF TGTGCCAGCAGCCAAGTTCGGGGTACACCCCTCCACTTT
TRBJ2-2 NA NA TRBV2 CASKLWGKGTGELFF TGTGCCAGCAAGTTATGGGGAAAGGGGACCGGGGAGCTGTTTTTT
TRBJ2-1 TRBD2 once TRBV4-2 CASSPRTSGGVTEQFF TGTGCCAGCAGCCCCCGAACCTCGGGGGGGGTAACTGAGCAGTTCTTC
TRBJ1-4 NA NA TRBV2 CASSERRGTNEKLFF TGTGCCAGCAGTGAAAGGCGGGGGACTAATGAAAAACTGTTTTTT
TRBJ2-1 TRBD2 few TRBV19 CASRTLAGASYNEQFF TGTGCCAGTAGAACCCTAGCGGGGGCCTCCTACAATGAGCAGTTCTTC
TRBJ1-2 TRBD1 NA TRBV18 CASSATGAVWSF TGTGCCAGCTCAGCGACAGGGGCAGTGTGGAGCTTC
TRBJ1-3 TRBD1 NA TRBV7-9 CASSLRQGAENTIYF TGTGCCAGCAGCTTACGTCAGGGGGCTGAAAACACCATATATTTT
TRBJ1-2 NA once TRBV10-2 CASSGQNYGYTF TGCGCCAGCTCTGGACAGAACTATGGCTACACCTTC
TRBJ1-1 TRBD1 once TRBV5-4 CASSRRTGAVGTEAFF TGTGCCAGCAGCCGACGGACAGGGGCTGTGGGTACTGAAGCTTTCTTT